This T cell receptor (beta chain) originates from a study of T cells after yellow fever vaccination. Remarks on this clonotype: A much bigger clone sits one base away, suggesting this may be a read error.

The authors made TCR cDNA by 5'RACE template switching, adding a universal primer site and UMIs. In TCRdb, the 5' RACE reads were re-called with MiXCR into one record per CDR3 protein. This table holds a few hundred thousand distinct CDR3 sequences, 3.5% to 4.5% found once. The length of the CDR3 is 13 residues. The source is a man aged 18 to 29 who received the YFV17D yellow fever vaccine. Sequences were derived from PBMCs, sampled 15 days after the yellow fever booster vaccination. The genes are TRBV12-3 or TRBV12-4 and TRBJ2-5, with TRBD2 as a possible D gene (5 bases). The chain's CDR3 is CASSYGRWETPYF. DNA of the CDR3: TGTGCCAGCAGTTACGGGCGCTGGGAGACCCCGTACTTC.